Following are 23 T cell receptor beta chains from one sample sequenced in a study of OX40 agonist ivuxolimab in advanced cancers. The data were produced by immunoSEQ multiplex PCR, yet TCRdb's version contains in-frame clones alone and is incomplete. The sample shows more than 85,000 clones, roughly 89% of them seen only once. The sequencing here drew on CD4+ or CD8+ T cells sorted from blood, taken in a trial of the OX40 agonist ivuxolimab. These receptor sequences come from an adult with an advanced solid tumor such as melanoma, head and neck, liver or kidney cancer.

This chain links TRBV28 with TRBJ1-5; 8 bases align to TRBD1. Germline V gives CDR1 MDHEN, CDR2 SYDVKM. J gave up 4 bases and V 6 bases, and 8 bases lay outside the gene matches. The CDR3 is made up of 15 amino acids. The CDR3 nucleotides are TGTGCCAGCAGGTTGACAGGGGTGATAAATCAGCCCCAGCATTTT. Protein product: CASRLTGVINQPQHF.

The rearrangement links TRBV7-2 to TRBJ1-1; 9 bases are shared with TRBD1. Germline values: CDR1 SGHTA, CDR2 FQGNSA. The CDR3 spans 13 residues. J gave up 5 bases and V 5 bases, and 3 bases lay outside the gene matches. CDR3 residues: CASSTGTGTEAFF. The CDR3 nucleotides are TGTGCCAGCAGCACCGGGACAGGGACTGAAGCTTTCTTT.

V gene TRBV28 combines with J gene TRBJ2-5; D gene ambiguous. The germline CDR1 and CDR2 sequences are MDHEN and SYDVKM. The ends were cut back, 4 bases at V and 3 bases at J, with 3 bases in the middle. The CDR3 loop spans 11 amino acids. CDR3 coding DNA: TGTGCCAGCAGTTCAGAAGAGACCCAGTACTTC. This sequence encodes CASSSEETQYF.

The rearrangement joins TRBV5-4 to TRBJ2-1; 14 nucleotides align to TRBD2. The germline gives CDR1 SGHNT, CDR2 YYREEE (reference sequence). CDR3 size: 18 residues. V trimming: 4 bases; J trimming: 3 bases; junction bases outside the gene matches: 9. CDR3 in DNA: TGTGCCAGCAGCAGGGCCCCCGGGACTAGCGGGAGCTACAATGAGCAGTTCTTC. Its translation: CASSRAPGTSGSYNEQFF.

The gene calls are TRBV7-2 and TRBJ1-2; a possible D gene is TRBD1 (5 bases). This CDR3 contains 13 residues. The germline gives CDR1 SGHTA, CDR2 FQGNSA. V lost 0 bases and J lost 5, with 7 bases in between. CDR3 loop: CASSLARQYGYTF. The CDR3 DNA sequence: TGTGCCAGCAGCTTAGCAAGACAGTATGGCTACACCTTC.

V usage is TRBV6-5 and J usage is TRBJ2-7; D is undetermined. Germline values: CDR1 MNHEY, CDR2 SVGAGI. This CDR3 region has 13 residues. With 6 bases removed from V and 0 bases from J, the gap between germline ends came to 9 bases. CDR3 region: CASSHSNSYEQYF. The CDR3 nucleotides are TGTGCCAGCAGCCACAGCAACTCCTACGAGCAGTACTTC.

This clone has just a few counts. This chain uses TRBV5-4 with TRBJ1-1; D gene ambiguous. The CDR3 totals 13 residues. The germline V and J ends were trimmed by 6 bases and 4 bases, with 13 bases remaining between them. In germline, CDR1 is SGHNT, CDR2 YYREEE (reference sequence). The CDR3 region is CASTSRRSTEAFF. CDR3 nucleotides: TGTGCCAGCACCTCGAGAAGGTCCACTGAAGCTTTCTTT.

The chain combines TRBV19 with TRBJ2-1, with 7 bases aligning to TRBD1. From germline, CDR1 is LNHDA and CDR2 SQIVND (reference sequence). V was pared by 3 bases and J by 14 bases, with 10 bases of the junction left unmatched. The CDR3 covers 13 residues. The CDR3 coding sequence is TGTGCCAGTAGTATCCGACCCACAGGGGACGAGTTCTTC. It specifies CASSIRPTGDEFF. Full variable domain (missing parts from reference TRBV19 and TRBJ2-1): DGGITQSPKYLFRKEGQNVTLSCEQNLNHDAMYWYRQDPGQGLRLIYYSQIVNDFQKGDIAEGYSVSREKKESFPLTVTSAQKNPTAFYLCASSIRPTGDEFFGPGTRLTVL.

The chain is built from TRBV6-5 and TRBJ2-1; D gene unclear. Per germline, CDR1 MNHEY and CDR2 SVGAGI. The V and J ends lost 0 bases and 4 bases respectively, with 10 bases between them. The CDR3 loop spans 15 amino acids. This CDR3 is CASSYSQGSYNEQFF. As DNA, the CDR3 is TGTGCCAGCAGTTACTCCCAAGGCAGTTACAATGAGCAGTTCTTC.

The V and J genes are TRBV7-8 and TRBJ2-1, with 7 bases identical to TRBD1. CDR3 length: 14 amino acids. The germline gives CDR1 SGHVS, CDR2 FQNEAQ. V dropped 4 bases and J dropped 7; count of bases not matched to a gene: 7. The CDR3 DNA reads TGTGCCAGCAGCTCCTTGACAGGGTGGAATGAGCAGTTCTTC. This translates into CASSSLTGWNEQFF.

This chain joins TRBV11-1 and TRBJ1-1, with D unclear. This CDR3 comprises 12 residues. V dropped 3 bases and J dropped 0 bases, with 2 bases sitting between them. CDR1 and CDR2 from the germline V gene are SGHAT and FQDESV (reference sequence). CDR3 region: CASSLLNTEAFF. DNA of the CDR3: TGTGCCAGCAGCTTGCTGAACACTGAAGCTTTCTTT.

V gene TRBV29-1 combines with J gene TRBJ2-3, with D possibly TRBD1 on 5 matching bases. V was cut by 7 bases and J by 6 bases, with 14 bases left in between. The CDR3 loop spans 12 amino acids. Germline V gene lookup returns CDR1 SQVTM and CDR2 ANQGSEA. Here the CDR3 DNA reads TGCAGCGGAAGGGGCGCCGGGGATACGCAGTATTTT. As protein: CSGRGAGDTQYF.

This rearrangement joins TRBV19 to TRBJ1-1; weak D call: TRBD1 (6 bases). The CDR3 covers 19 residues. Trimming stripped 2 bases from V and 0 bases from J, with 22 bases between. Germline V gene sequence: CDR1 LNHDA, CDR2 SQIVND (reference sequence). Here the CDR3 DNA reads TGTGCCAGTAGTATACGCGGCCTGGGACACATCAGCATGAACACTGAAGCTTTCTTT. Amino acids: CASSIRGLGHISMNTEAFF.

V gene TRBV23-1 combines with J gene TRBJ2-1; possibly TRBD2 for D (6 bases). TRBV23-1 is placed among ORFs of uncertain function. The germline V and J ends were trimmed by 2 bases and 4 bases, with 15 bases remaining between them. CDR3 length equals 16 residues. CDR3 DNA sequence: TGCGCCAGCAGTCAAGCGCTGGCCGGGACTTACAATGAGCAGTTCTTC. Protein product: CASSQALAGTYNEQFF.

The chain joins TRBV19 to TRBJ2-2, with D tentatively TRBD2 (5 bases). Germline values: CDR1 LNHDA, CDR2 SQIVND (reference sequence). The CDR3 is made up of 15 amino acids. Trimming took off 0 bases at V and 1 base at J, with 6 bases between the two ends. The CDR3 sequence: CASSIDGKNTGELFF. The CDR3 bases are TGTGCCAGTAGTATAGACGGGAAGAACACCGGGGAGCTGTTTTTT.

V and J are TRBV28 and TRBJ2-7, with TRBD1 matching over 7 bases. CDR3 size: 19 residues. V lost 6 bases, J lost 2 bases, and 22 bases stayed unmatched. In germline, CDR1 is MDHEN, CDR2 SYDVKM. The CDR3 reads CASSPKFYIGQVAAYEQYF. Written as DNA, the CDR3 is TGTGCCAGCAGCCCTAAATTTTATATCGGACAGGTAGCCGCCTACGAGCAGTACTTC.

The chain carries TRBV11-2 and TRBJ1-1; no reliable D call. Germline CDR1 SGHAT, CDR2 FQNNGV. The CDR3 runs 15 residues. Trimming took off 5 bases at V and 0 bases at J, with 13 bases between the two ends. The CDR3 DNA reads TGTGCCAGCAGCGGTGGACGGACTTTGAACACTGAAGCTTTCTTT. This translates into CASSGGRTLNTEAFF.

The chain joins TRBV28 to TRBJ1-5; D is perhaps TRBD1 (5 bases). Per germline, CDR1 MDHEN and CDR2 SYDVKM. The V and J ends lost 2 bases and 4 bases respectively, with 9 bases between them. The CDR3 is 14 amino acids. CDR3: CASSLVGANQPQHF. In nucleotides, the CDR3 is TGTGCCAGCAGTTTAGTAGGGGCTAATCAGCCCCAGCATTTT.

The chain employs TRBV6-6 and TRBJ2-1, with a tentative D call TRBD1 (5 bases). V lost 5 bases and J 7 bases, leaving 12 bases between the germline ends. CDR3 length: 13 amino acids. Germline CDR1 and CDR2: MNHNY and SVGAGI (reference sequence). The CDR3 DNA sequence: TGTGCCAGCAGTCCCCGAAGGGGAAATGAGCAGTTCTTC. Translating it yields CASSPRRGNEQFF.

DNA for the CDR3: TGTGCCAGCAGTTACTCGTTTTTTCCTCAGCCCCAGCATTTT. Residues: CASSYSFFPQPQHF. V gene TRBV6-5 combines with J gene TRBJ1-5; D unresolved. The CDR3 has 14 amino acids. Germline V gene sequence: CDR1 MNHEY, CDR2 SVGAGI. The V gene lost 0 bases and the J gene lost 6 bases, with 9 bases spanning the gap.

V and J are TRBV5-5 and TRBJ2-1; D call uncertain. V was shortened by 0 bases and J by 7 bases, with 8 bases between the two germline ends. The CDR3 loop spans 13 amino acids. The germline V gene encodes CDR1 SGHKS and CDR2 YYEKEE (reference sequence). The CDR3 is CASSLVGTNEQFF. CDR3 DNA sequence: TGTGCCAGCAGCTTGGTTGGTACGAATGAGCAGTTCTTC.

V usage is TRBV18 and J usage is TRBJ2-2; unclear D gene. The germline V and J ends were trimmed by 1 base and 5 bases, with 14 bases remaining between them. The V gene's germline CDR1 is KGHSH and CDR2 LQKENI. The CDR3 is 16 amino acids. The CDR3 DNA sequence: TGTGCCAGCTCACCACAACAGCCAGACCTTACCGGGGAGCTGTTTTTT. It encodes CASSPQQPDLTGELFF.

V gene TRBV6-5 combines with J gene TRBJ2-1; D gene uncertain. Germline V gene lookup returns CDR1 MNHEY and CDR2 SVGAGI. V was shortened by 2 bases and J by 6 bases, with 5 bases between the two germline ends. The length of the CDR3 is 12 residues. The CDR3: CASSYVGNEQFF. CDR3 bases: TGTGCCAGCAGTTACGTAGGCAATGAGCAGTTCTTC.